Listed below are T cell receptor beta chains from one sample, sequenced in a study of T cell responses to AZD1222 COVID-19 vaccine. The repertoire was sequenced with immunoSEQ multiplex PCR; TCRdb's copy has only in-frame clones and lacks some. The table includes roughly 160,000 clones, around 94% detected once. Sequenced here: peripheral blood, sampled on day 0 of AZD1222 vaccination. These receptors originate from an adult in good health. The CDR3 runs from the conserved cysteine through the conserved F or W. Fields, in order: V gene, J gene, clone size, D gene, CDR3 protein, CDR3 DNA. The D gene is left open where the match is weak. Part of the rows lack a size; the others show once, few, many or a class for expanded clones.

TRBV19	TRBJ1-2	NA	NA	CASSIEIRGNGYTF	TGTGCCAGTAGTATAGAGATTCGGGGTAATGGCTACACCTTC
TRBV4-1	TRBJ1-2	NA	NA	CASSQEVEGYTF	TGCGCCAGCAGCCAAGAAGTGGAGGGCTACACCTTC
TRBV7-9	TRBJ2-1	NA	NA	CASSNDLSPYNEQFF	TGTGCCAGCAGCAATGACCTATCCCCCTACAATGAGCAGTTCTTC
TRBV18	TRBJ1-5	NA	NA	CASSPSYNQPQHF	TGTGCCAGCTCACCATCCTATAATCAGCCCCAGCATTTT
TRBV9	TRBJ2-5	NA	TRBD2	CASSSTSGEIGTQYF	TGTGCCAGCAGCTCGACAAGCGGGGAAATCGGGACCCAGTACTTC
TRBV19	TRBJ2-7	NA	NA	CASSIDHAGASYEQYF	TGTGCCAGTAGTATAGATCATGCCGGGGCTTCATACGAGCAGTACTTC
TRBV28	TRBJ2-7	NA	NA	CASSWAYEQYF	TGTGCCAGCAGTTGGGCCTACGAGCAGTACTTC
TRBV21-1	TRBJ2-4	NA	NA	CASSSDRGPAKNIQYF	TGTGCCAGCAGCTCGGACAGGGGGCCAGCCAAAAACATTCAGTACTTC
TRBV3-1/TRBV3-2	TRBJ1-5	NA	NA	CASSPIGGQPQHF	TGTGCCAGCAGCCCGATAGGGGGTCAGCCCCAGCATTTT
TRBV19	TRBJ2-2	NA	NA	CASSDAGADTGELFF	TGTGCCAGTAGCGATGCGGGGGCAGACACCGGGGAGCTGTTTTTT
TRBV12-3/TRBV12-4	TRBJ1-2	once	NA	CASSFDRPYGYTF	TGTGCCAGCAGTTTTGACAGGCCCTATGGCTACACCTTC
TRBV12-3/TRBV12-4	TRBJ1-1	NA	NA	CASSFYRNTEAFF	TGTGCCAGCAGTTTTTATAGGAACACTGAAGCTTTCTTT
TRBV4-1	TRBJ1-3	NA	NA	CASSQVAVGNTIYF	TGCGCCAGCAGCCAAGTGGCAGTAGGAAACACCATATATTTT
TRBV11-3	TRBJ2-7	NA	TRBD2	CASSISGAPSYEQYF	TGTGCCAGCAGCATCAGCGGGGCACCCTCCTACGAGCAGTACTTC
TRBV12-3/TRBV12-4	TRBJ1-4	once	TRBD1	CASSFTGGEKLFF	TGTGCCAGCAGTTTTACAGGGGGCGAAAAACTGTTTTTT
TRBV15	TRBJ1-1	NA	TRBD1	CATSRGQGSVTEAFF	TGTGCCACCAGCAGAGGACAGGGGTCGGTAACTGAAGCTTTCTTT
TRBV29-1	TRBJ2-1	NA	TRBD2	CSARPGLAANEQFF	TGCAGCGCCCGACCGGGACTAGCGGCCAATGAGCAGTTCTTC
TRBV15	TRBJ1-1	NA	NA	CATSRNGQSQAFF	TGTGCCACCAGCAGAAATGGACAGTCTCAAGCTTTCTTT
TRBV27	TRBJ1-5	once	TRBD1	CASRYQGAMGQPQHF	TGTGCCAGCAGGTACCAGGGGGCTATGGGTCAGCCCCAGCATTTT
TRBV4-2	TRBJ2-5	NA	TRBD2	CASSQALAGGQETQYF	TGTGCCAGCAGCCAAGCACTAGCGGGGGGTCAAGAGACCCAGTACTTC
TRBV6-6	TRBJ1-1	NA	NA	CASSSATNTEAFF	TGTGCCAGCAGTTCGGCAACGAACACTGAAGCTTTCTTT
TRBV5-1	TRBJ2-1	NA	TRBD2	CASSLDVGTSVNEQFF	TGCGCCAGCAGCTTGGACGTAGGGACTAGCGTCAATGAGCAGTTCTTC
TRBV6-5	TRBJ2-5	few	NA	CASNAQGRQETQYF	TGTGCCAGCAATGCACAGGGCCGCCAAGAGACCCAGTACTTC
TRBV7-8	TRBJ1-1	NA	NA	CASSSHVWGAFF	TGTGCCAGCAGCTCCCATGTGTGGGGGGCTTTCTTT
TRBV2	TRBJ1-4	once	NA	CASSERHLATNEKLFF	TGTGCCAGCAGTGAAAGGCACCTTGCAACTAATGAAAAACTGTTTTTT
TRBV18	TRBJ1-1	NA	NA	CASSPPGAVASVNTEAFF	TGTGCCAGCTCACCACCGGGGGCGGTGGCATCAGTGAACACTGAAGCTTTCTTT
TRBV11-2	TRBJ2-3	NA	NA	CASSLNQDTQYF	TGTGCCAGCAGCCTGAACCAGGATACGCAGTATTTT
TRBV7-9	TRBJ1-5	NA	NA	CASSPRGDGNQPQHF	TGTGCCAGCAGCCCCAGGGGTGATGGCAATCAGCCCCAGCATTTT
TRBV4-1	TRBJ2-2	NA	NA	CASSNYGGRFPGELFF	TGCGCCAGCAGTAACTACGGGGGGCGGTTTCCCGGGGAGCTGTTTTTT
TRBV15	TRBJ1-1	NA	NA	CATSRGGGPYDTEAFF	TGTGCCACCAGCAGAGGGGGTGGGCCCTACGACACTGAAGCTTTCTTT
TRBV27	TRBJ1-6	NA	NA	CASSLGPSPYNSPLHF	TGTGCCAGCAGTTTAGGCCCCTCGCCCTATAATTCACCCCTCCACTTT
TRBV5-5	TRBJ1-2	NA	NA	CASSLDVSVYGYTF	TGTGCCAGCAGCTTGGACGTCTCAGTCTATGGCTACACCTTC
TRBV21-1	TRBJ1-1	NA	NA	CASSNTAEAFF	TGTGCCAGCAGCAATACAGCTGAAGCTTTCTTT
TRBV9	TRBJ2-6	NA	NA	CASSVVGGSGANVLTF	TGTGCCAGCAGCGTAGTTGGGGGCTCTGGGGCCAACGTCCTGACTTTC
TRBV5-3	TRBJ2-2	once	NA	CARSASRLANTGELFF	TGTGCCAGAAGCGCAAGTCGGCTCGCGAACACCGGGGAGCTGTTTTTT
TRBV5-8	TRBJ1-6	NA	TRBD1	CASSVRTGIQSPLHF	TGTGCCAGCAGCGTCCGGACAGGTATTCAATCACCCCTCCACTTT
TRBV10-1	TRBJ2-3	NA	TRBD2	CASGLAGTSSTDTQYF	TGCGCCAGCGGACTAGCGGGGACATCTAGCACAGATACGCAGTATTTT
TRBV3-1/TRBV3-2	TRBJ2-7	NA	NA	CASSRGLDRYEQYF	TGTGCCAGCAGCCGTGGACTGGATAGATACGAGCAGTACTTC
TRBV10-3	TRBJ2-7	NA	NA	CATRDSLSYEQYF	TGTGCCACACGGGACTCTCTCTCCTACGAGCAGTACTTC
TRBV3-1/TRBV3-2	TRBJ2-1	NA	NA	CASSHQGNEQFF	TGTGCCAGCAGCCATCAAGGCAATGAGCAGTTCTTC
TRBV6-5	TRBJ1-2	NA	NA	CASSYFRTEIYGYTF	TGTGCCAGCAGTTACTTCAGGACCGAGATCTATGGCTACACCTTC
TRBV3-1/TRBV3-2	TRBJ2-3	NA	TRBD2	CASSPALAGILTDTQYF	TGTGCCAGCTCCCCGGCTCTAGCGGGGATATTGACAGATACGCAGTATTTT
TRBV6-5	TRBJ1-1	NA	TRBD1	CASDRGSYTEAFF	TGTGCCAGCGACAGGGGTTCATACACTGAAGCTTTCTTT
TRBV5-1	TRBJ2-5	NA	NA	CASSRRRAGETQYF	TGCGCCAGCAGTCGGAGGAGGGCGGGGGAGACCCAGTACTTC
TRBV30	TRBJ1-5	NA	NA	CAWNGGRRVPGHPQGVSQPQHF	TGTGCCTGGAACGGTGGGAGGCGGGTACCGGGACACCCACAGGGAGTAAGTCAGCCCCAGCATTTT
TRBV28	TRBJ2-7	NA	TRBD1	CASNSGQGRSYEQYF	TGTGCCAGCAATTCAGGACAGGGTCGGTCCTACGAGCAGTACTTC
TRBV19	TRBJ1-3	NA	TRBD1	CASSIGQGASGNTIYF	TGTGCCAGTAGTATCGGACAGGGGGCCTCTGGAAACACCATATATTTT
TRBV13	TRBJ2-1	NA	NA	CASSPGWYEQFF	TGTGCCAGCAGCCCGGGGTGGTATGAGCAGTTCTTC
TRBV23-1	TRBJ2-1	NA	NA	CASPRHLTGRRVDNEQFF	TGCGCCAGCCCACGGCATTTAACCGGGAGAAGGGTGGACAATGAGCAGTTCTTC
TRBV2	TRBJ2-6	NA	NA	CASSDSSGANVLTF	TGTGCCAGCAGTGACTCCTCTGGGGCCAACGTCCTGACTTTC
TRBV14	TRBJ1-2	NA	NA	CASSPKIGTRDGYTF	TGTGCCAGCAGCCCGAAAATAGGTACCCGCGATGGCTACACCTTC
TRBV28	TRBJ2-2	NA	TRBD2	CASRGRSGLAGGPNTGELFF	TGTGCCAGCAGGGGCCGGTCGGGACTAGCGGGGGGACCGAACACCGGGGAGCTGTTTTTT
TRBV11-2	TRBJ1-3	NA	NA	CASSGHEKGSGNTIYF	TGTGCCAGCAGCGGGCATGAAAAGGGATCTGGAAACACCATATATTTT
TRBV10-3	TRBJ1-1	NA	NA	CAIKPLGQGLKNTEAFF	TGTGCCATCAAACCCTTGGGGCAGGGCCTCAAGAACACTGAAGCTTTCTTT
TRBV7-2	TRBJ1-1	once	TRBD1	CASSGRDRANTEAFF	TGTGCCAGCAGCGGCCGGGACAGGGCGAACACTGAAGCTTTCTTT